Following are 18 T cell receptor beta chains from one sample sequenced in a study of identical twins. TCRdb reanalysed the 5' RACE reads using MiXCR and keeps one entry per CDR3 protein. The data show 500,000 to 650,000 distinct CDR3 sequences, with around 7.4% seen just once and 1.6% held by the top ten. This same sample was also taken into another study, of yellow fever vaccine responses in identical twins.

The sequenced sample was PBMCs. These receptors all come from a woman aged 18-30 years in good health.

This clonotype was seen repeatedly, ten times or more. The CDR3 DNA sequence: TGTGCCAGCAGACCTTGGGGTCCCTCCTACAATGAGCAGTTCTTC. Translated: CASRPWGPSYNEQFF. This chain links TRBV6-1 with TRBJ2-1; D is ambiguous. Germline V gene sequence: CDR1 MNHNS, CDR2 SASEGT. This CDR3 is 15 amino acids long. Trimming removed 6 bases from V and 0 bases from J, with 12 bases in between.

This clonotype was seen at least ten times. The chain links TRBV5-6 to TRBJ1-1, with 11 bases matching TRBD1. The CDR3 runs to 17 residues. Germline V lookup: CDR1 SGHDT, CDR2 YYEEEE. J was trimmed by 1 base and V by 1 base; bases with no gene match: 6. The CDR3 DNA reads TGTGCCAGCAGCTTGCCGGGACAGGGGGGTAGGAACACTGAAGCTTTCTTT. It codes for CASSLPGQGGRNTEAFF.

This clonotype was observed at least ten times. V and J are TRBV25-1 and TRBJ2-2; no clear D gene. The CDR3 totals 15 residues. Trimming stripped 5 bases from V and 6 bases from J, with 16 bases between. The germline V gene has CDR1 MGHDK and CDR2 SYGVNS. The CDR3 DNA is TGTGCCAGCAGTTACGAATTATTCGACGCCGGGGAGCTGTTTTTT. Protein: CASSYELFDAGELFF.

The chain uses TRBV27 and TRBJ2-5, with D possibly TRBD2 on 7 matching bases. The CDR3 runs 15 residues. Germline V gene lookup returns CDR1 MNHEY and CDR2 SMNVEV (reference sequence). Trimming took 4 bases from V and 3 from J, leaving 15 bases between them. The CDR3 DNA is TGTGCCAGCAGTTCGTGGGAGGGGGGAAAAGAGACCCAGTACTTC. Protein product: CASSSWEGGKETQYF.

This clonotype has at least ten counts. The rearrangement joins TRBV3-1 to TRBJ2-7, with D uncertain. Germline assignment: CDR1 LGHDT and CDR2 YNNKEL (reference sequence). The CDR3 is 14 amino acids. V was trimmed by 6 bases and J by 2 bases, leaving 14 bases between them. The CDR3 reads CASSPWVVPYEQYF. CDR3 coding DNA: TGTGCCAGCAGTCCCTGGGTAGTACCCTACGAGCAGTACTTC.

This clonotype appeared a few times. The chain uses TRBV6-5 and TRBJ2-1; 11 bases are shared with TRBD2. Per germline, CDR1 MNHEY and CDR2 SVGAGI. V was pared by 2 bases and J by 6 bases, with 3 bases of the junction left unmatched. The CDR3 sequence is 15 residues long. This chain's CDR3 is CASSYGTSGFNEQFF. The CDR3 region has the DNA TGTGCCAGCAGTTACGGGACTAGCGGTTTCAATGAGCAGTTCTTC.

The chain is built from TRBV5-5 and TRBJ1-2; the D is unclear. Trimming shortened V by 0 bases and J by 9 bases, and 18 bases separated the two germline ends. Germline CDR1 SGHKS, CDR2 YYEKEE (reference sequence). The length of the CDR3 is 15 residues. This chain's CDR3 is CASSLVPVMNFRYTF. CDR3 bases: TGTGCCAGCAGCTTGGTCCCAGTGATGAATTTTCGCTACACCTTC.

This clonotype was picked up a small number of times. The V gene is TRBV5-1, the J gene TRBJ2-1; unclear D gene. This CDR3 has 14 residues. The V gene lost 0 bases and the J gene lost 5 bases, with 9 bases spanning the gap. Germline V gene data show CDR1 as SGHRS and CDR2 as YFSETQ. The CDR3 coding sequence is TGCGCCAGCAGCTTGGTTTTAACGGACAATGAGCAGTTCTTC. It encodes CASSLVLTDNEQFF.

The table lists this clonotype with a few counts. This chain links TRBV20-1 with TRBJ1-5; maybe TRBD1 (6 bases). CDR1 DFQATT and CDR2 SNEGSKA come from the germline V gene (reference sequence). V was clipped by 3 bases and J by 7 bases, with 16 bases between them. The CDR3 contains 14 residues. In nucleotides, the CDR3 is TGCAGTGCTAGGGTACAACAGGGAAAACAGCCCCAGCATTTT. Its translation is CSARVQQGKQPQHF.

This rearrangement joins TRBV5-1 to TRBJ2-6; 9 nucleotides match TRBD1. The J segment lost 0 bases and the V segment lost 3 bases, leaving 4 bases of the junction unmatched. The length of the CDR3 is 17 residues. Germline V CDR1 and CDR2: SGHRS, YFSETQ. The CDR3: CASSYGTGSSGANVLTF. CDR3 DNA sequence: TGCGCCAGCAGCTACGGGACAGGGTCCTCTGGGGCCAACGTCCTGACTTTC. The full variable domain, in which reference TRBV5-1 and TRBJ2-6 provide the parts outside the CDR3, is KAGVTQTPRYLIKTRGQQVTLSCSPISGHRSVSWYQQTPGQGLQFLFEYFSETQRNKGNFPGRFSGRQFSNSRSEMNVSTLELGDSALYLCASSYGTGSSGANVLTFGAGSRLTVL.

This clonotype has only a few counts. This chain connects TRBV10-2 to TRBJ2-5; the match to TRBD1 covers 8 bases. From germline, CDR1 is WSHSY and CDR2 SAAADI. This CDR3 has 15 amino acids. The V segment lost 11 bases and the J segment 5 bases; nucleotides outside the gene matches: 16. As DNA, the CDR3 is TGCGCCTGTACCCCGGGACAGGCCCCAGGGGAGACCCAGTACTTC. Translating it yields CACTPGQAPGETQYF.

There are a few counts of this clonotype. This chain connects TRBV20-1 to TRBJ1-4; D is perhaps TRBD1 (5 bases). Germline V lookup: CDR1 DFQATT, CDR2 SNEGSKA (reference sequence). The CDR3 is 15 amino acids. The V and J ends lost 3 bases and 8 bases respectively, with 19 bases between them. The CDR3 bases are TGCAGTGCTAGGCCCGAATACGGGGGTCGGGAAAAACTGTTTTTT. Residues: CSARPEYGGREKLFF.

There are many counts of this clonotype. J is TRBJ1-1 and V is TRBV5-5, with D possibly matching TRBD1 (6 bases). Trimming took 6 bases from V and 3 from J, leaving 15 bases between them. This CDR3 comprises 14 residues. Germline assignment: CDR1 SGHKS and CDR2 YYEKEE (reference sequence). This CDR3 is CASTRRGEHTEAFF. Written as DNA, the CDR3 is TGTGCCAGCACCCGAAGGGGGGAGCACACTGAAGCTTTCTTT.

The CDR3 loop reads CSARTGGAETQYF. The CDR3 DNA reads as TGCAGTGCTAGGACAGGGGGCGCCGAGACCCAGTACTTC. The chain recombines TRBV20-1 with TRBJ2-5; 10 nucleotides line up with TRBD1. V shed 3 bases, J shed 5 bases, and the junction held 3 bases outside the gene matches. This CDR3 spans 13 amino acids. Germline assignment: CDR1 DFQATT and CDR2 SNEGSKA (reference sequence).

This clonotype was detected a few times. The chain has TRBV10-3 and TRBJ1-6, with 8 nucleotides matching TRBD1. V was pared by 0 bases and J by 9 bases, with 7 bases of the junction left unmatched. In germline, CDR1 is ENHRY, CDR2 SYGVKD. The CDR3 is 16 residues long. The CDR3 reads CAISESSGGMISPLHF. The CDR3 DNA sequence: TGTGCCATCAGTGAGTCGTCAGGGGGCATGATTTCACCCCTCCACTTT.

The gene calls are TRBV20-1 and TRBJ2-5; D perhaps matches TRBD1 (5 bases). There are 11 residues in the CDR3. In germline, CDR1 is DFQATT, CDR2 SNEGSKA (reference sequence). V shed 2 bases and J shed 6 bases, with 7 bases lying between them. CDR3 bases: TGCAGTGCTAGATGGGGCCAGACCCAGTACTTC. This codes for CSARWGQTQYF.

The rearrangement links TRBV11-2 to TRBJ2-1, with D tentatively TRBD1 (6 bases). The CDR3 loop spans 16 amino acids. The germline V and J ends were trimmed by 3 bases and 2 bases, with 14 bases remaining between them. Germline lookup yields CDR1 SGHAT and CDR2 FQNNGV. The CDR3 nucleotides are TGTGCCAGCAGCTTGGGTCCCGGGACAACCTACAATGAGCAGTTCTTC. This encodes CASSLGPGTTYNEQFF. Together with reference TRBV11-2 and TRBJ2-1, the CDR3 gives the full variable domain: EAGVAQSPRYKIIEKRQSVAFWCNPISGHATLYWYQQILGQGPKLLIQFQNNGVVDDSQLPKDRFSAERLKGVDSTLKIQPAKLEDSAVYLCASSLGPGTTYNEQFFGPGTRLTVL.

The rearrangement joins TRBV12-3 or TRBV12-4 to TRBJ2-5, with 8 bases fitting TRBD2. J lost 7 bases, V lost 5 bases, and 12 bases had no gene match. The CDR3 runs to 15 residues. The CDR3 coding sequence is TGTGCCAGCAGTCTCGTTAGCGGGGCATCGGGGACCCAGTACTTC. Its protein product is CASSLVSGASGTQYF.